This is a list of T cell receptor beta chains from one sample in a study of shared clonotypes between healthy human individuals. Profiling relied on immunoSEQ multiplex PCR, and the TCRdb table lists in-frame clones only, not all of them. The sample gives roughly 1,500,000 clones, approximately 98.5% of which show up once; approximately 0.4% is in the top ten. Sample: naive CD4+ T cells sorted from blood. The receptors here all came from a man in his thirties or forties in good health. The CDR3 runs from the conserved cysteine through the conserved F or W. A D gene is named only where the DNA matches it firmly. Clone sizes are given selectively: once, few, many, or a class where the clone is expanded.

TGTGCCAGCTCCCCGGGACAGGGGGCTAATCAGCCCCAGCATTTT	CASSPGQGANQPQHF	TRBJ1-5	TRBV18	TRBD1	15	.
TGTGCCAGCAGTGGACTCTCCTACGAGCAGTACTTC	CASSGLSYEQYF	TRBJ2-7	TRBV6-1	.	12	.
TGTGCCAGCAGCGGGTCAGGACTAGATACGCAGTATTTT	CASSGSGLDTQYF	TRBJ2-3	TRBV9	.	13	.
TGTGCCAGCAGCGCCGGGACTAGCGGCCTTTTCGAGCAGTACTTC	CASSAGTSGLFEQYF	TRBJ2-7	TRBV9	TRBD2	15	.
TGTGCCACCAGCGGAAGCGGGCCATCCGCCTACGAGCAGTACTTC	CATSGSGPSAYEQYF	TRBJ2-7	TRBV15	.	15	.
TGTGCCAGCAGCCAGGGGGGTCTGGAAGCTTTCTTT	CASSQGGLEAFF	TRBJ1-1	TRBV5-6	TRBD1	12	once
TGTGCCAGCAAACAGGGTATGGAGACCCAGTACTTC	CASKQGMETQYF	TRBJ2-5	TRBV28	.	12	.
TGTGCCAGCACTACGGACAGTTACGAGCAGTACTTC	CASTTDSYEQYF	TRBJ2-7	TRBV2	.	12	.
TGTGCCAGCAGCTCCCCGGGACAGGGCTTTGACGGGGAGCTGTTTTTT	CASSSPGQGFDGELFF	TRBJ2-2	TRBV5-4	TRBD1	16	.
TGTGCCAGCAGTCAAGGTACTAGATTTAACGAGCAGTACTTC	CASSQGTRFNEQYF	TRBJ2-7	TRBV28	.	14	.
TGTGCCAGCATCCCGGAGACGGGCATCTCCTACAATGAGCAGTTCTTC	CASIPETGISYNEQFF	TRBJ2-1	TRBV2	.	16	.
TGTGCCAGCAGCTTAGTAGCGGGAAGAGTACACAATGAGCAGTTCTTC	CASSLVAGRVHNEQFF	TRBJ2-1	TRBV7-9	TRBD2	16	once
TGTGCCTGGGGCTCCGGGACAGGGGGCGTTCGCAATCAGCCCCAGCATTTT	CAWGSGTGGVRNQPQHF	TRBJ1-5	TRBV30	TRBD1	17	.
TGTGCCAGCAGCTTGCAGGCTGCTTACGAGCAGTACTTC	CASSLQAAYEQYF	TRBJ2-7	TRBV5-6	.	13	.
TGTGCCAGCAGCATAGGACCATCAGTGAACACTGAAGCTTTCTTT	CASSIGPSVNTEAFF	TRBJ1-1	TRBV11-2	.	15	.
TGCGCCAGCAGCACTCAGGGTAACACTGAAGCTTTCTTT	CASSTQGNTEAFF	TRBJ1-1	TRBV5-1	.	13	once